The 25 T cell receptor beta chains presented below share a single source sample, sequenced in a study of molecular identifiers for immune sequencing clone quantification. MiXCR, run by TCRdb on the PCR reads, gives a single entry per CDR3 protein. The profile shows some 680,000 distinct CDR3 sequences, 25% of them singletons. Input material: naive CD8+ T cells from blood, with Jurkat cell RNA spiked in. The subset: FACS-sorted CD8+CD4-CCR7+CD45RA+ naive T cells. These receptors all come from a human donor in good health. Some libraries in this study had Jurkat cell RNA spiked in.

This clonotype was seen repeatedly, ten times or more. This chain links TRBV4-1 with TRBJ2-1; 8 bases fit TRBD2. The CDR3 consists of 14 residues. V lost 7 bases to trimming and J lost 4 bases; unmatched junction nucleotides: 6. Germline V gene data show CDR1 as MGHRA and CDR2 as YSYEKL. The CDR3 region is CASTQAGGYNEQFF. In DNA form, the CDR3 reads TGCGCCAGCACCCAGGCGGGGGGTTACAATGAGCAGTTCTTC.

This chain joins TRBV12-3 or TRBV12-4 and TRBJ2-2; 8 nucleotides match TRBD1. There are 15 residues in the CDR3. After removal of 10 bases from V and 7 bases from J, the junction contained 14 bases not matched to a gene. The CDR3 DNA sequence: TGTGCCACCTGGCGGGACCAGGGGGCCGACGGGGAGCTGTTTTTT. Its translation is CATWRDQGADGELFF.

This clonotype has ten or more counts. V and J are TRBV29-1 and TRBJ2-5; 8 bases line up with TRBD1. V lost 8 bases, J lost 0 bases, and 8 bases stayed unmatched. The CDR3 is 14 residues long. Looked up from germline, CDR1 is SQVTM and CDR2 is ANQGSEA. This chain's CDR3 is CSTLETGDQETQYF. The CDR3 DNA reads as TGCAGCACATTGGAGACAGGGGACCAAGAGACCCAGTACTTC.

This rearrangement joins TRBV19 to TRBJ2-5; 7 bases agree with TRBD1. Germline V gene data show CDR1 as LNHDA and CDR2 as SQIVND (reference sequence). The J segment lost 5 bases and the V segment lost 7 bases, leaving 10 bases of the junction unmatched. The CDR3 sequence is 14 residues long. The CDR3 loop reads CASTDRERQETQYF. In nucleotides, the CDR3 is TGTGCCAGTACAGACAGGGAGCGTCAGGAGACCCAGTACTTC.

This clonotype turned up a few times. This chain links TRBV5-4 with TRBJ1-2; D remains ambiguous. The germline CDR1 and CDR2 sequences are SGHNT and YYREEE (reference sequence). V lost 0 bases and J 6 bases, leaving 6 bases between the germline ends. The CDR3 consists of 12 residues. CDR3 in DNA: TGTGCCAGCAGCTTGGTTGGCAATGGCTACACCTTC. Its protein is CASSLVGNGYTF.

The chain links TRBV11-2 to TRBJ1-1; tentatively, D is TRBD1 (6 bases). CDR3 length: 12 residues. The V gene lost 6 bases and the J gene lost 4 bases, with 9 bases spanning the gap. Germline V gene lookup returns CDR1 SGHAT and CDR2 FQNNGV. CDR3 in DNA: TGTGCCAGCAGGATGGGGGCCACTGAAGCTTTCTTT. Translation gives CASRMGATEAFF.

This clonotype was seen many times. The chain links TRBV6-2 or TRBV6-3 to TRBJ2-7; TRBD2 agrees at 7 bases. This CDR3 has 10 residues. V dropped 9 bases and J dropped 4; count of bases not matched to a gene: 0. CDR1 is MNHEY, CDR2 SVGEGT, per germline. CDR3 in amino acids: CARRGYEQYF. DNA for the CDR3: TGTGCCAGGCGGGGGTACGAGCAGTACTTC.

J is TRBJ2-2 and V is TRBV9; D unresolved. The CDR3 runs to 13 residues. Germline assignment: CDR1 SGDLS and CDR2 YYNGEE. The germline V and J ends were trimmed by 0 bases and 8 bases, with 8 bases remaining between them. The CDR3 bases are TGTGCCAGCAGCGTAGGAAGGGCTGGGGAGCTGTTTTTT. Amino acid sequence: CASSVGRAGELFF.

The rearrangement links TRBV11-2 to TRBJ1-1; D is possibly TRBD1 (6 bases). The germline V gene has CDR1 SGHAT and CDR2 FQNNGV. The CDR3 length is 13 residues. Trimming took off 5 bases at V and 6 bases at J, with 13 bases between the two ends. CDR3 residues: CASSNGGGPEAFF. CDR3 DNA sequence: TGTGCCAGCAGCAACGGGGGCGGCCCTGAAGCTTTCTTT.

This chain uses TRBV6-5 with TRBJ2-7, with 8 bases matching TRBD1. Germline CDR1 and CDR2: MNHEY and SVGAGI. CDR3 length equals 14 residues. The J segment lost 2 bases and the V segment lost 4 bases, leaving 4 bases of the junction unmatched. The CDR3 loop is CASSSTGDPYEQYF. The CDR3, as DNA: TGTGCCAGCAGTTCGACAGGGGATCCCTACGAGCAGTACTTC.

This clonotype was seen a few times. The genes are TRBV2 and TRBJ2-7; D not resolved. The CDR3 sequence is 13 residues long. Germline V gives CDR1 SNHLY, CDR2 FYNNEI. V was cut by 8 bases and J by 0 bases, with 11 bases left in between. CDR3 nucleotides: TGTGCCAGCTTAAACCTACCCTCCTACGAGCAGTACTTC. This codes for CASLNLPSYEQYF.

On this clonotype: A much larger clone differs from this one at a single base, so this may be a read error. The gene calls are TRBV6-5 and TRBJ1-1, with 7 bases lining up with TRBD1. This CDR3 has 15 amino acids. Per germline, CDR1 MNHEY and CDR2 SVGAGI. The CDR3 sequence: CANSYSDRIASEAFF. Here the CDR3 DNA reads TGTGCCAACAGTTACTCGGACAGGATAGCCTCTGAAGCTTTCTTT.

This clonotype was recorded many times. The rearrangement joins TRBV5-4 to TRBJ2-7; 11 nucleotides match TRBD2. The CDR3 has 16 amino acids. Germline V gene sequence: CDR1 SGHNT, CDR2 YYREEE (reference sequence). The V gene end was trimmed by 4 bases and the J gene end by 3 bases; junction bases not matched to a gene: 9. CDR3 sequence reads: CASSVLAGGPDYEQYF. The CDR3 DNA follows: TGTGCCAGCAGCGTTTTAGCGGGGGGGCCTGACTACGAGCAGTACTTC.

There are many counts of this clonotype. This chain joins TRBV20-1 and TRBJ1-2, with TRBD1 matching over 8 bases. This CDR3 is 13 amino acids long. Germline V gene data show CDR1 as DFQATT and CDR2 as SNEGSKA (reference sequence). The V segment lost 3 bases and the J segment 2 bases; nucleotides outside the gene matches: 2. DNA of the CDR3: TGCAGTGCTAGGGACAGGGACAACTATGGCTACACCTTC. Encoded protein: CSARDRDNYGYTF.

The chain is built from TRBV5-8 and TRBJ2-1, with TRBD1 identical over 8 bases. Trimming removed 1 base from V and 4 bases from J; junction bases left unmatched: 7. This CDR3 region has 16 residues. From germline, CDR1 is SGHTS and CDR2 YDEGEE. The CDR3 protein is CASSLSSRGRYNEQFF. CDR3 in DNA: TGTGCCAGCAGCTTGAGTAGCAGGGGGCGGTACAATGAGCAGTTCTTC.

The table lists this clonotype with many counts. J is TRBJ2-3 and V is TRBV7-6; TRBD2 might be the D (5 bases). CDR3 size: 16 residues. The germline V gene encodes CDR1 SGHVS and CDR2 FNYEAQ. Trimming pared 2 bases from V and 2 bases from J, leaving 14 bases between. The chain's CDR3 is CASSLTGIPNTDTQYF. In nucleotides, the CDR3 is TGTGCCAGCAGCTTAACGGGGATACCAAACACAGATACGCAGTATTTT.

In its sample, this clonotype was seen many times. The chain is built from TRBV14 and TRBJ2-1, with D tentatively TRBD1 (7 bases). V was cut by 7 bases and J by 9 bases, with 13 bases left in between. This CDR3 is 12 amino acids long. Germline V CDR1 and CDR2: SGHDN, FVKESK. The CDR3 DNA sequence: TGTGCCAGCAAGACAGGGAGGAGTGAGCAGTTCTTC. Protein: CASKTGRSEQFF.

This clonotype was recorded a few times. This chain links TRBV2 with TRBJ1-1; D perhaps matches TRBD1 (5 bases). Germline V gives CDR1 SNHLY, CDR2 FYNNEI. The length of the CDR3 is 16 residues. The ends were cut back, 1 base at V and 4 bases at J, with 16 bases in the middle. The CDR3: CASSEGIQASGTEAFF. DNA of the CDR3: TGTGCCAGCAGTGAAGGTATACAGGCGAGTGGCACTGAAGCTTTCTTT. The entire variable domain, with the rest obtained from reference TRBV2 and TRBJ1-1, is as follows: EPEVTQTPSHQVTQMGQEVILRCVPISNHLYFYWYRQILGQKVEFLVSFYNNEISEKSEIFDDQFSVERPDGSNFTLKIRSTKLEDSAMYFCASSEGIQASGTEAFFGQGTRLTVV.

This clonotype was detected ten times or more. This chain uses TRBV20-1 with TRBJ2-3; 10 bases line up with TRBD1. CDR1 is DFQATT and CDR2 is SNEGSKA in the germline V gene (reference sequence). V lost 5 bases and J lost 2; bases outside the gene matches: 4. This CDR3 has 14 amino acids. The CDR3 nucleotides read TGCAGTGCTGGACAGGGGGACTTCACAGATACGCAGTATTTT. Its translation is CSAGQGDFTDTQYF.

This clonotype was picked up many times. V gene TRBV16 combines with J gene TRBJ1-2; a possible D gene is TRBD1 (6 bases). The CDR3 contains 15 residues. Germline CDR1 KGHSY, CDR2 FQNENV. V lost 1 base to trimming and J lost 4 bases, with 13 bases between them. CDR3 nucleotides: TGTGCCAGCAGCCAATTTCGGACAGCAAGCTATGGCTACACCTTC. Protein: CASSQFRTASYGYTF.

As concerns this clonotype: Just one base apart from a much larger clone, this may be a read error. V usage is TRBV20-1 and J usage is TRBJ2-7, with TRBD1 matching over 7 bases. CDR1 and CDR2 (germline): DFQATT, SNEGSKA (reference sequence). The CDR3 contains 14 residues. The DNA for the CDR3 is TGCAATGCTAGAGAGGGGGACAGTGTCTACGAGCAGTACTTC. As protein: CNAREGDSVYEQYF.

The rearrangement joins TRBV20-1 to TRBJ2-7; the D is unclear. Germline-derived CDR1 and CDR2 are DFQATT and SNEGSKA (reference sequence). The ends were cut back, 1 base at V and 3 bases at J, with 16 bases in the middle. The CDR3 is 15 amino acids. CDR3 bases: TGCAGTGCTAGAGCCCCCGAACACGGAGTCTACGAGCAGTACTTC. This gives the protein CSARAPEHGVYEQYF.

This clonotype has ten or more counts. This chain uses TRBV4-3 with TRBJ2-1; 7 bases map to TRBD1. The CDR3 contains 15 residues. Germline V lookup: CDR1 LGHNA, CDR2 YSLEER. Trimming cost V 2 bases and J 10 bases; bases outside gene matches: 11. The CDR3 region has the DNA TGCGCCAGCAGCCAACAATACGACAGGGTTTACGAGCAGTTCTTC. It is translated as CASSQQYDRVYEQFF.

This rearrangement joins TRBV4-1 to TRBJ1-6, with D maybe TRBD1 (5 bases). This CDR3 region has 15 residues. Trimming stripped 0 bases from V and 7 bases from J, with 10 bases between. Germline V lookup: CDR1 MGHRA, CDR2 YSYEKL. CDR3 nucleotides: TGCGCCAGCAGCCAAGAGGCAGGGCGGAATTCACCCCTCCACTTT. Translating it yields CASSQEAGRNSPLHF.

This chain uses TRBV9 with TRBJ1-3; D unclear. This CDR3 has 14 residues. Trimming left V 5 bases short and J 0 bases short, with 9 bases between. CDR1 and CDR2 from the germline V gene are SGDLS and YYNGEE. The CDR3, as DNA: TGTGCCAGCAGTTTGTCCCGCTCTGGAAACACCATATATTTT. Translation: CASSLSRSGNTIYF. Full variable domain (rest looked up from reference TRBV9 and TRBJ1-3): DSGVTQTPKHLITATGQRVTLRCSPRSGDLSVYWYQQSLDQGLQFLIQYYNGEERAKGNILERFSAQQFPDLHSELNLSSLELGDSALYFCASSLSRSGNTIYFGEGSWLTVV.